The clone carrying this T cell receptor beta chain was detected once. This CDR3 is also generated by other DNA sequences in the sample. In the authors' methods: The assay estimated nucleated cells by amplifying reference gene primers. Some clones are missing from TCRdb's copy, which holds only in-frame ones; the method was immunoSEQ multiplex PCR. V and J calls and clone size follow that table, whereas D and trimming were derived from the DNA. The table includes about 250,000 clones, about 86% detected once. These data are taken from a study of blood T cell repertoires in COVID-19. The wider study: From the United States, Italy and Spain came samples of acute and convalescent COVID-19. T cells, B-cell-depleted T cells, or PBMCs provided the cDNA or gDNA that served as material.

The CDR3 has 14 residues. Germline V CDR1 and CDR2: LGHDT, YNNKEL (reference sequence). Trimming cost V 1 base and J 9 bases; bases outside gene matches: 4. The sequenced sample was peripheral blood. V and J are TRBV3-1 (or the pseudogene TRBV3-2) and TRBJ2-1; TRBD1 aligns across 9 bases. This clonotype was obtained from a man aged 45-60 years with active or convalescent COVID-19. The CDR3 loop reads CASSQVTGGSEQFF. In DNA, the CDR3 is TGTGCCAGCAGCCAAGTAACAGGGGGCAGTGAGCAGTTCTTC.